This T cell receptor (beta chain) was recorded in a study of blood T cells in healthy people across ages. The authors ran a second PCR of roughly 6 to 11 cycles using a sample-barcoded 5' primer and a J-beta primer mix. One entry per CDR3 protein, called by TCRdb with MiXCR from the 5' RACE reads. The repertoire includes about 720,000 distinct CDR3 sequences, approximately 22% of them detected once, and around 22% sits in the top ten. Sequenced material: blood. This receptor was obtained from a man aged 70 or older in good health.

CDR3 nucleotides: TGCGCCAGCAGCTTGGTGGTGTCTAGCTCCTACGAGCAGTACTTC. Its translation: CASSLVVSSSYEQYF. This chain links TRBV5-1 with TRBJ2-5; D unclear. Near its end, the DNA agrees better with TRBJ2-7, so the J call may be wrong. Germline CDR1 and CDR2: SGHRS and YFSETQ. The CDR3 covers 15 residues.